Listed below are T cell receptor beta chains from one sample, sequenced in a study of T cell responses to AZD1222 COVID-19 vaccine. Data came from immunoSEQ multiplex PCR; TCRdb stores just in-frame clones and leaves some out. This sample carries 100,000 to 150,000 clones, around 90% of them seen once, and the ten largest clones take roughly 3.8%. Sequencing was performed on peripheral blood, taken 28 days after the second AZD1222 dose. Source of these receptors: an adult who received the AZD1222 COVID-19 vaccine. CDR3s include the opening cysteine and the closing phenylalanine or tryptophan. D genes are given only for firm matches. Rows may omit the clone size; those that give it use once, few, many or a size class.

TRBJ2-3	.	TRBD2	TRBV29-1	CSVSGLAGGFPQYF	TGCAGCGTTTCGGGACTAGCGGGAGGGTTTCCGCAGTATTTT
TRBJ1-5	.	TRBD1	TRBV7-9	CASSYTGGGDQPQHF	TGTGCCAGCAGCTACACAGGGGGCGGGGATCAGCCCCAGCATTTT
TRBJ1-5	.	.	TRBV7-9	CAAGGGGQPQHF	TGTGCCGCGGGGGGAGGGGGTCAGCCCCAGCATTTT
TRBJ1-1	.	.	TRBV7-6	CASSPQGSPEAFF	TGTGCCAGCAGCCCGCAGGGTTCTCCTGAAGCTTTCTTT
TRBJ2-5	.	.	TRBV5-1	CASSPALAAQETQYF	TGCGCCAGCAGCCCAGCGTTAGCGGCCCAAGAGACCCAGTACTTC
TRBJ2-1	.	.	TRBV12-5	CASGPRGDEQFF	TGTGCTAGTGGGCCTCGGGGCGACGAGCAGTTCTTC
TRBJ1-3	.	TRBD1	TRBV30	CAWSYGTGNTIYF	TGTGCCTGGAGTTACGGGACAGGGAACACCATATATTTT
TRBJ1-5	.	.	TRBV11-3	CASSLSGGRDQPQHF	TGTGCCAGCAGCTTGAGTGGGGGGAGGGATCAGCCCCAGCATTTT
TRBJ2-3	.	.	TRBV6-2/TRBV6-3	CASSYMYPFTDTQYF	TGTGCCAGCAGTTACATGTATCCCTTCACAGATACGCAGTATTTT
TRBJ1-1	.	.	TRBV7-8	CASSWSHKNTEAFF	TGTGCCAGCAGCTGGTCCCACAAGAACACTGAAGCTTTCTTT
TRBJ1-1	.	.	TRBV6-5	CASSYGGMNTEAFF	TGTGCCAGCAGTTACGGAGGAATGAACACTGAAGCTTTCTTT
TRBJ2-7	.	TRBD1	TRBV5-1	CASSHRGLSYEQYF	TGCGCCAGCAGCCACAGGGGGCTCTCCTACGAGCAGTACTTC
TRBJ1-5	.	.	TRBV6-5	CASSYSAQGYQPQHF	TGTGCCAGCAGTTACTCGGCGCAGGGGTATCAGCCCCAGCATTTT
TRBJ1-6	few	.	TRBV9	CASSPQGRDSPLHF	TGTGCCAGCAGTCCTCAGGGGAGGGATTCACCCCTCCACTTT
TRBJ2-3	once	TRBD1	TRBV15	CATSSPPGQGADTQYF	TGTGCCACCAGCAGTCCGCCGGGACAGGGGGCAGATACGCAGTATTTT
TRBJ2-7	.	.	TRBV27	CASSLISSSYEQYF	TGTGCCAGCAGTTTAATCTCTTCATCGTACGAGCAGTACTTC
TRBJ1-2	once	.	TRBV7-9	CASSLEGGNGYTF	TGTGCCAGCAGCTTAGAGGGTGGCAATGGCTACACCTTC
TRBJ1-1	.	.	TRBV5-6	CASSLIPGLNTEAFF	TGTGCCAGCAGCTTGATCCCGGGACTAAACACTGAAGCTTTCTTT